Listed below are T cell receptor beta chains from one sample, sequenced in a study of T cell responses to AZD1222 COVID-19 vaccine. Measured with immunoSEQ multiplex PCR; TCRdb has only the in-frame clones, and not every one. The data contain roughly 97,000 clones, approximately 90% of them singletons. Sequenced here: peripheral blood, sampled on day 0 of AZD1222 vaccination. The receptor set was obtained from an adult in good health. Both conserved end residues are part of each CDR3. Fields, in order: CDR3 DNA, CDR3 protein, V gene, D gene, clone size, J gene. The D gene is left open where the match is weak. Clone size is not always given. Where it is, it says once, few, many or a class for expanded clones.

CDR3nt: TGCGCCAGCACCCCTACCCCAGGGCCTGATGAAAAACTGTTTTTT
CDR3aa: CASTPTPGPDEKLFF
v_gene: TRBV10-2
d_gene: -
abundance: -
j_gene: TRBJ1-4

CDR3nt: TGTGCCAGCAGCCCTATTGGCCAGGCGGGCTATGGCTACACCTTC
CDR3aa: CASSPIGQAGYGYTF
v_gene: TRBV28
d_gene: -
abundance: -
j_gene: TRBJ1-2

CDR3nt: TGCGCCAGCAGCCGAACATCGGGCGGGGGGTATCACTCACCCCTCCACTTT
CDR3aa: CASSRTSGGGYHSPLHF
v_gene: TRBV4-3
d_gene: -
abundance: -
j_gene: TRBJ1-6

CDR3nt: TGCGCCAGCAGCCAAGAAGAGTTTAACTATGGCTACACCTTC
CDR3aa: CASSQEEFNYGYTF
v_gene: TRBV4-1
d_gene: -
abundance: -
j_gene: TRBJ1-2

CDR3nt: TGTGCCAGCTCAAGCATGGGCAATGAGCAGTTCTTC
CDR3aa: CASSSMGNEQFF
v_gene: TRBV18
d_gene: -
abundance: -
j_gene: TRBJ2-1

CDR3nt: TGTGCCAGCAGCCTCCCGGTTAAAAATGAGCAGTTCTTC
CDR3aa: CASSLPVKNEQFF
v_gene: TRBV3-1/TRBV3-2
d_gene: -
abundance: -
j_gene: TRBJ2-1

CDR3nt: TGTGCCAGTCGGCTGCGGGGGGCGGATGGAAACACCATATATTTT
CDR3aa: CASRLRGADGNTIYF
v_gene: TRBV5-8
d_gene: -
abundance: -
j_gene: TRBJ1-3

CDR3nt: TGTGCCAGCAGCTTAGGACACTCTGCCGGCTCCTACGAGCAGTACTTC
CDR3aa: CASSLGHSAGSYEQYF
v_gene: TRBV5-4
d_gene: -
abundance: -
j_gene: TRBJ2-7

CDR3nt: TGTGCCAGCAGTTACGCGGGACAGGAGACCCTTAAAGGCTACACCTTC
CDR3aa: CASSYAGQETLKGYTF
v_gene: TRBV6-2/TRBV6-3
d_gene: TRBD1
abundance: once
j_gene: TRBJ1-2

CDR3nt: TGTGCCAGCGCTGGGGGGTATCCCAACTATGGCTACACCTTC
CDR3aa: CASAGGYPNYGYTF
v_gene: TRBV28
d_gene: -
abundance: -
j_gene: TRBJ1-2

CDR3nt: TGCGCCAGCAGCTTGGAGGTGTTGGGACAGGGAATCATGAACACTGAAGCTTTCTTT
CDR3aa: CASSLEVLGQGIMNTEAFF
v_gene: TRBV5-1
d_gene: TRBD1
abundance: -
j_gene: TRBJ1-1

CDR3nt: TGTGCCAGCAGGAATCAAATGAACACTGAAGCTTTCTTT
CDR3aa: CASRNQMNTEAFF
v_gene: TRBV7-3
d_gene: -
abundance: -
j_gene: TRBJ1-1

CDR3nt: TGTGCCAGCAGCTTGGGTAGTTATCAGACCCAGCACTTC
CDR3aa: CASSLGSYQTQHF
v_gene: TRBV5-6
d_gene: -
abundance: -
j_gene: TRBJ2-5

CDR3nt: TGTGCCAGCAGGATGGGACTAGCGGGTTACAATGAGCAGTTCTTC
CDR3aa: CASRMGLAGYNEQFF
v_gene: TRBV6-5
d_gene: TRBD2
abundance: -
j_gene: TRBJ2-1

CDR3nt: TGTGCCAGCAGTTTGAGTTGGGGGGAGCTGTTTTTT
CDR3aa: CASSLSWGELFF
v_gene: TRBV28
d_gene: -
abundance: once
j_gene: TRBJ2-2